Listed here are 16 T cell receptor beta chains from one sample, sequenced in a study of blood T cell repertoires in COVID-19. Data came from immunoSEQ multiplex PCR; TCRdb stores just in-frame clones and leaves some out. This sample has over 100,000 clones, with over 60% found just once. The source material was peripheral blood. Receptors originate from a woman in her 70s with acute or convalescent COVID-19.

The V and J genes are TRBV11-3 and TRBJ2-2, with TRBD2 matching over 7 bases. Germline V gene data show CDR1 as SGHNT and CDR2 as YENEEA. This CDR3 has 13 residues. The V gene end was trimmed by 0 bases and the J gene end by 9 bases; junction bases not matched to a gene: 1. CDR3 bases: TGTGCCAGCAGCTTAGAGGGAGGGCGGGAGCTGTTTTTT. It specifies CASSLEGGRELFF.

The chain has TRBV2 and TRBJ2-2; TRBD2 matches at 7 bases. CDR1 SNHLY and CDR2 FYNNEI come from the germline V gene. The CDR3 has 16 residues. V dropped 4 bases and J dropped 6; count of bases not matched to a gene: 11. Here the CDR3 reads CASSVAIAGVAGELFF. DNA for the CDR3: TGTGCCAGCAGTGTGGCCATAGCGGGTGTGGCCGGGGAGCTGTTTTTT.

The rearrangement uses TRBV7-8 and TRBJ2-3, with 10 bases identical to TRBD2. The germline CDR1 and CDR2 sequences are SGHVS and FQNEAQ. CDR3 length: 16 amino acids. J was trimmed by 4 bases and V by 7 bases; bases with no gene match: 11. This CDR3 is CASTGGASGSPDTQYF. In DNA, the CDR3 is TGTGCCAGCACCGGGGGGGCTAGCGGGAGCCCAGATACGCAGTATTTT.

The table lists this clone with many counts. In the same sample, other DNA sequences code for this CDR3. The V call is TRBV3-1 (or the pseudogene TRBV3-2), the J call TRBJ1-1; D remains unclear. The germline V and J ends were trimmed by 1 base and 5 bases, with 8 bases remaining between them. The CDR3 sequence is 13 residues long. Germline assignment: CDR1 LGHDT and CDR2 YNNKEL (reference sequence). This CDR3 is CASSQGARTEAFF. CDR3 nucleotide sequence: TGTGCCAGCAGCCAAGGGGCAAGAACTGAAGCTTTCTTT.

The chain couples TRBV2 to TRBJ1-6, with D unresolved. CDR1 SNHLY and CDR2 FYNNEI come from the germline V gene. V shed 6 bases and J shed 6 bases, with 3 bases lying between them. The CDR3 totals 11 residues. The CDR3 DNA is TGTGCCAGCAGGGCTAATTCACCCCTCCACTTT. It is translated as CASRANSPLHF.

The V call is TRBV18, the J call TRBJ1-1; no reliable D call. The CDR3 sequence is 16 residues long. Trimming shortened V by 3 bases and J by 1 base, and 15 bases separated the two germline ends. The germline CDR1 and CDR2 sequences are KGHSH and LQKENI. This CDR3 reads CASSPSQRAPNTEAFF. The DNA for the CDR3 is TGTGCCAGCTCACCTTCTCAGCGGGCCCCGAACACTGAAGCTTTCTTT.

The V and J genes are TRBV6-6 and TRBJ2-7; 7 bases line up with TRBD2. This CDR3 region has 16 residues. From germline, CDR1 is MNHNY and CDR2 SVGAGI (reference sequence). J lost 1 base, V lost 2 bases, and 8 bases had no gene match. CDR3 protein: CASSYLSGELSYEQYF. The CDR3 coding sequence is TGTGCCAGCAGTTACCTAAGCGGGGAACTTTCCTACGAGCAGTACTTC.

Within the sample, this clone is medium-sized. CDR3 sequence (DNA): TGTGCCAGCAGTTTGACTAGCGGAAACAATGAGCAGTTCTTC. It specifies CASSLTSGNNEQFF. This rearrangement joins TRBV27 to TRBJ2-1; 9 nucleotides line up with TRBD2. Germline V gene sequence: CDR1 MNHEY, CDR2 SMNVEV (reference sequence). V lost 3 bases to trimming and J lost 5 bases; unmatched junction nucleotides: 2. The CDR3 runs to 14 residues.

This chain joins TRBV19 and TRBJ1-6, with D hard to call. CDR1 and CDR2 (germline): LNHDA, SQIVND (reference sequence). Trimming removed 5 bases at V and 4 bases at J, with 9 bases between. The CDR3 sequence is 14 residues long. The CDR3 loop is CASSAGDYNSPLHF. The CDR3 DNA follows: TGTGCCAGTAGTGCCGGGGATTATAATTCACCCCTCCACTTT.

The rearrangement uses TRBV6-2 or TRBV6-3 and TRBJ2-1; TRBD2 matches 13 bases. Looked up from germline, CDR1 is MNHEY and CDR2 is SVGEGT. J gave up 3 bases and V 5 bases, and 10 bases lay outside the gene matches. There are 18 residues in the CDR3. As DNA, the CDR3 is TGTGCCAGCAGTGACGGACTAGCGGGAGTCTCCCGCTACAATGAGCAGTTCTTC. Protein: CASSDGLAGVSRYNEQFF.

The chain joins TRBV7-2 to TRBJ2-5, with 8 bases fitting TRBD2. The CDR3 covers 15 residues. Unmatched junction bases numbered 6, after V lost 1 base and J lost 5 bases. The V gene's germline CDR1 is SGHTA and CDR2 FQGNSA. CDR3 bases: TGTGCCAGCAGCTTAGGGCGGGGGGAGTCGGAGACCCAGTACTTC. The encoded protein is CASSLGRGESETQYF.

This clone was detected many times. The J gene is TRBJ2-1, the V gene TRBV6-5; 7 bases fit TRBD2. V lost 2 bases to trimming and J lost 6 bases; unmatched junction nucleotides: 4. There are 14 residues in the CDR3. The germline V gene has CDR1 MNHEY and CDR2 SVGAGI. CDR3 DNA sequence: TGTGCCAGCAGTTACGCGGGGGTTTTCAATGAGCAGTTCTTC. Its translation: CASSYAGVFNEQFF.

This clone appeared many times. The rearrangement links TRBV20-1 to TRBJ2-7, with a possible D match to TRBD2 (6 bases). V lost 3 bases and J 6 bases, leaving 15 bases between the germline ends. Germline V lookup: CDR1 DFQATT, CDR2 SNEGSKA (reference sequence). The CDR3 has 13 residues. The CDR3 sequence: CSASWVGGREQYF. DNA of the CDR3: TGCAGTGCTAGTTGGGTCGGGGGTCGCGAGCAGTACTTC.

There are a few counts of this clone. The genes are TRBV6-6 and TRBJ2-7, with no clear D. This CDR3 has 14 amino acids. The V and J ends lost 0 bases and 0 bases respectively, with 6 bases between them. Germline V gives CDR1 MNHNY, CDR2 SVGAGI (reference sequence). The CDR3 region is CASSYSRDSYEQYF. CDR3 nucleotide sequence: TGTGCCAGCAGTTACTCGAGAGACTCCTACGAGCAGTACTTC.

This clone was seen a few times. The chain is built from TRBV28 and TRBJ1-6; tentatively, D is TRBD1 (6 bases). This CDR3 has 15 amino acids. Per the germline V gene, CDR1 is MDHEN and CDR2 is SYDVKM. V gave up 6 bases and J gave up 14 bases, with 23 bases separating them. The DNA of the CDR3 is TGTGCCAGCAGCTTCCACCCGAACTCACAGGGCACCCTCCACTTT. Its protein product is CASSFHPNSQGTLHF.

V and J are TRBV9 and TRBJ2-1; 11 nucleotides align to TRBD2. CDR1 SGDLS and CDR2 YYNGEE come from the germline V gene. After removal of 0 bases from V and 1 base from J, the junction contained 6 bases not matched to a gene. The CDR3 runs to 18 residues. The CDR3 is CASSVGTSGGLSYNEQFF. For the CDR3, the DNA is TGTGCCAGCAGCGTAGGCACTAGCGGGGGCTTATCCTACAATGAGCAGTTCTTC.